The 18 T cell receptor beta chains below were found in one sample sequenced in a study of control samples from healthy donors and cancer patients. Clones were read by immunoSEQ multiplex PCR, and TCRdb kept only the in-frame ones, dropping some. This sample carries about 61,000 clones, nearly 90% of them seen once, and the ten largest clones take around 5.4%. Input material: PBMCs. The receptor set was obtained from a man in his sixties with colorectal cancer.

The rearrangement uses TRBV28 and TRBJ2-2; 7 positions agree with TRBD1. CDR1 MDHEN and CDR2 SYDVKM come from the germline V gene. The CDR3 spans 20 residues. V gave up 7 bases and J gave up 4 bases; unmatched junction bases: 24. The CDR3 reads CASNSLMDGTDDKPTGELFF. The CDR3 nucleotides read TGTGCCAGCAACTCCTTGATGGACGGGACAGACGATAAACCCACCGGGGAGCTGTTTTTT.

CDR3 coding DNA: TGTGCCACCAGCAGAGGAGGTGCTGGCCGACACAATGAGCAGTTCTTC. Amino acid sequence: CATSRGGAGRHNEQFF. The chain carries TRBV15 and TRBJ2-1; no firm D call. The V end lost 1 base, the J end lost 5 bases, and 15 bases lay between the germline ends. There are 16 residues in the CDR3. Germline V gene data show CDR1 as LNHNV and CDR2 as YYDKDF (reference sequence).

This clone was observed a handful of times. The J gene is TRBJ1-3, the V gene TRBV28, with TRBD1 as a possible D gene (6 bases). Germline CDR1 MDHEN, CDR2 SYDVKM. This CDR3 has 14 amino acids. Trimming stripped 6 bases from V and 4 bases from J, with 13 bases between. CDR3 DNA sequence: TGTGCCAGCAGGAGGGGGGTCGGCGGAAACACCATATATTTT. Its protein is CASRRGVGGNTIYF.

This chain joins TRBV2 and TRBJ2-3; no reliable D call. V lost 6 bases and J 4 bases, leaving 17 bases between the germline ends. The CDR3 consists of 15 residues. CDR1 and CDR2 from the germline V gene are SNHLY and FYNNEI. In DNA, the CDR3 is TGTGCCAGCAGCGCGAGGCCGAACGTCCCAGATACGCAGTATTTT. Protein: CASSARPNVPDTQYF.

The sample holds one count of this clone. CDR3 residues: CAWSVTRAGNSPLHF. The CDR3 bases are TGTGCCTGGAGTGTAACGAGGGCTGGCAATTCACCCCTCCACTTT. This chain joins TRBV30 and TRBJ1-6; D is ambiguous. This CDR3 spans 15 amino acids. The V end lost 0 bases, the J end lost 7 bases, and 13 bases lay between the germline ends. Germline loops: CDR1 GTSNPN, CDR2 SVGIG (reference sequence).

V is TRBV6-4 and J is TRBJ2-1; a weak D match, TRBD1 (6 bases). The CDR3 loop spans 15 amino acids. Trimming took off 6 bases at V and 3 bases at J, with 15 bases between the two ends. The germline CDR1 and CDR2 sequences are MRHNA and SNTAGT. As DNA, the CDR3 is TGTGCCAGCAGACCTACAGGGCCCTACTACAATGAGCAGTTCTTC. Translating it yields CASRPTGPYYNEQFF.

J is TRBJ1-6 and V is TRBV28; 8 nucleotides line up with TRBD1. There are 18 residues in the CDR3. Germline V gene sequence: CDR1 MDHEN, CDR2 SYDVKM. V shed 1 base and J 6 bases; nucleotides not matched to a gene: 11. This CDR3 reads CASSLSGPQGAVNSPLHF. The CDR3 DNA sequence: TGTGCCAGCAGTTTATCGGGGCCCCAGGGGGCGGTTAATTCACCCCTCCACTTT.

J is TRBJ2-2 and V is TRBV28; 8 nucleotides agree with TRBD1. V shed 8 bases and J 5 bases; nucleotides not matched to a gene: 7. The germline V gene has CDR1 MDHEN and CDR2 SYDVKM. This CDR3 has 14 amino acids. For the CDR3, the DNA is TGTGCCAGCGGCAGGACAGGGTCGACCGGGGAGCTGTTTTTT. Protein: CASGRTGSTGELFF.

The V gene is TRBV19, the J gene TRBJ1-1, with D possibly matching TRBD1 (5 bases). CDR3 size: 14 residues. Trimming took off 6 bases at V and 6 bases at J, with 17 bases between the two ends. Germline CDR1 reads LNHDA; CDR2 reads SQIVND (reference sequence). The CDR3 is CASSLGGGRSEAFF. CDR3 sequence (DNA): TGTGCCAGTAGCCTGGGGGGTGGAAGGTCTGAAGCTTTCTTT.

This chain connects TRBV6-5 to TRBJ2-5, with 8 bases fitting TRBD1. This CDR3 has 16 residues. Germline-derived CDR1 and CDR2 are MNHEY and SVGAGI. With 1 base clipped from V and 2 bases from J, the junction kept 6 bases outside the gene matches. The CDR3 coding sequence is TGTGCCAGCAGTTACTGGCAGGGGGCAGGGCAAGAGACCCAGTACTTC. It translates to CASSYWQGAGQETQYF.

This clone appeared a single time. The V call is TRBV7-8, the J call TRBJ2-3; D is unresolved. The CDR3 covers 14 residues. Germline CDR1 SGHVS, CDR2 FQNEAQ. Trimming shortened V by 1 base and J by 1 base, and 6 bases separated the two germline ends. The CDR3 protein is CASSLGRRTDTQYF. The CDR3 bases are TGTGCCAGCAGCTTAGGGCGGCGCACAGATACGCAGTATTTT.

The chain joins TRBV4-2 to TRBJ2-2; a possible D gene is TRBD2 (7 bases). In germline, CDR1 is LGHNA, CDR2 YNFKEQ. The CDR3 runs to 16 residues. The V end lost 2 bases, the J end lost 7 bases, and 17 bases lay between the germline ends. As DNA, the CDR3 is TGTGCCAGCAGCCAAAGGGGAGGGGGGCCTGGCGGGGAGCTGTTTTTT. Amino acid sequence: CASSQRGGGPGGELFF.

This clone was observed a few times. This rearrangement joins TRBV7-3 to TRBJ2-3; tentative D call: TRBD1 (6 bases). V lost 6 bases, J lost 4 bases, and 14 bases lay in between. Germline values: CDR1 SGHTA, CDR2 FQGTGA. The CDR3 is 14 amino acids. This CDR3 is CASSRDNGADTQYF. The DNA for the CDR3 is TGTGCCAGCAGTCGGGACAACGGGGCAGATACGCAGTATTTT.

This rearrangement joins TRBV7-3 to TRBJ1-1, with unresolved D. There are 13 residues in the CDR3. Trimming left V 4 bases short and J 3 bases short, with 9 bases between. Germline V CDR1 and CDR2: SGHTA, FQGTGA. CDR3: CASSSPPDTEAFF. In nucleotides, the CDR3 is TGTGCCAGCAGCTCCCCACCCGACACTGAAGCTTTCTTT.

The genes are TRBV7-3 and TRBJ2-1, with D possibly matching TRBD1 (6 bases). This CDR3 has 15 residues. V lost 0 bases to trimming and J lost 2 bases, with 8 bases between them. Germline CDR1 is SGHTA and CDR2 is FQGTGA. CDR3 coding DNA: TGTGCCAGCAGCTTAACCCCAGGGGCCTACAATGAGCAGTTCTTC. This gives the protein CASSLTPGAYNEQFF.

Note on this clone: Other DNA sequences in the sample encode the same CDR3. The chain combines TRBV30 with TRBJ1-5; D not certain. With 2 bases removed from V and 1 base from J, the gap between germline ends came to 6 bases. Per germline, CDR1 GTSNPN and CDR2 SVGIG (reference sequence). This CDR3 is 13 amino acids long. The CDR3 DNA reads TGTGCCTGGAGTCCGGGCAGCAATCAGCCCCAGCATTTT. Protein sequence: CAWSPGSNQPQHF.

The CDR3 coding sequence is TGTGCCAGCAGTGAAGCTCTCCAGGGCAGAACCTACGAGCAGTACTTC. Translated: CASSEALQGRTYEQYF. The V call is TRBV6-1, the J call TRBJ2-7, with D maybe TRBD1 (5 bases). The ends were cut back, 0 bases at V and 2 bases at J, with 14 bases in the middle. Per the germline V gene, CDR1 is MNHNS and CDR2 is SASEGT. This CDR3 comprises 16 residues.

V usage is TRBV5-5 and J usage is TRBJ2-3; 12 bases are shared with TRBD2. The length of the CDR3 is 16 residues. V lost 5 bases, J lost 6 bases, and 10 bases stayed unmatched. Germline CDR1 and CDR2: SGHKS and YYEKEE (reference sequence). The CDR3: CASRTSGGISGDTQYF. The CDR3 nucleotides are TGTGCCAGCAGAACTAGCGGGGGGATTAGTGGGGATACGCAGTATTTT.